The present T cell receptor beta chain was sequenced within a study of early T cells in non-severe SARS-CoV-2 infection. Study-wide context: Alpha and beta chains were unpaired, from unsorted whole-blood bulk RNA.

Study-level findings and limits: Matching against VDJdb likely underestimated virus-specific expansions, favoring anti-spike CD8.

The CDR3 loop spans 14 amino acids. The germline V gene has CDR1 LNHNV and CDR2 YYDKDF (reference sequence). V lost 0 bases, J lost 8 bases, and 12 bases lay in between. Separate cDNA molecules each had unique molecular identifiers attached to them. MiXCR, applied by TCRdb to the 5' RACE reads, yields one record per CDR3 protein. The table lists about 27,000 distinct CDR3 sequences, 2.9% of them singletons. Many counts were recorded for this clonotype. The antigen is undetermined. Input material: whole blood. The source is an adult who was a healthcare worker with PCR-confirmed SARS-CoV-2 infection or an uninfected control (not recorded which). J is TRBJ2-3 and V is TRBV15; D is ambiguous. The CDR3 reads CATSRDYQQLTQYF. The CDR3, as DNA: TGTGCCACCAGCAGAGATTATCAGCAACTTACGCAGTATTTT.